Listed here is a single TCR beta chain. The target antigen is unknown. Only in-frame clones appear in the TCRdb table, and some are missing; sequencing was by immunoSEQ multiplex PCR. The table lists more than 90,000 clones, about 90% of them singletons, with 2.5% to 3.5% in the top ten. These data originate in a study of CD4+ T cells in melanoma. Findings and caveats of the study: CD8+ T cell, macrophage and B cell function reportedly correlated with neoantigen-specific CD4+ T cells. Neoantigen-specific CD4+ T cells in melanoma reportedly had diverse differentiation states.

V was clipped by 3 bases and J by 3 bases, with 6 bases between them. CDR3 length: 13 amino acids. CDR1 and CDR2 from the germline V gene are SGHTA and FQGNSA. The material sequenced was peripheral blood. V gene TRBV7-2 combines with J gene TRBJ1-5; D ambiguous. The clonotype originates from a human donor with melanoma. The CDR3 here is CASSFELNQPQHF. For the CDR3, the DNA is TGTGCCAGCAGCTTCGAGCTCAATCAGCCCCAGCATTTT.